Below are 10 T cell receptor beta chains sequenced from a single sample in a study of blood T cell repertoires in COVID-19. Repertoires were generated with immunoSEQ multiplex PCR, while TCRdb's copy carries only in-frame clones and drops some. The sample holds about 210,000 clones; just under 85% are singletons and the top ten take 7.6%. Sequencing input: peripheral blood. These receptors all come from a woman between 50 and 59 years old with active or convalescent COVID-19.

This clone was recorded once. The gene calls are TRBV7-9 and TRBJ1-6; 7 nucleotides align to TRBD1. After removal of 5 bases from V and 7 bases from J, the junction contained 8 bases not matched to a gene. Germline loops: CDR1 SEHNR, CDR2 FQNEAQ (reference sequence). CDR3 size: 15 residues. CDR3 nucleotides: TGTGCCAGCAGCGCCCGACAGGGCCCCAATTCACCCCTCCACTTT. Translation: CASSARQGPNSPLHF.

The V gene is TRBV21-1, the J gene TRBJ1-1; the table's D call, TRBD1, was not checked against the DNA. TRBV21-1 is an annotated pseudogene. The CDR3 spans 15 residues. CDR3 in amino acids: CASGPRTGHETEAFF. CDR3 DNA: TGTGCCAGCGGCCCTAGGACAGGCCACGAGACTGAAGCTTTCTTT.

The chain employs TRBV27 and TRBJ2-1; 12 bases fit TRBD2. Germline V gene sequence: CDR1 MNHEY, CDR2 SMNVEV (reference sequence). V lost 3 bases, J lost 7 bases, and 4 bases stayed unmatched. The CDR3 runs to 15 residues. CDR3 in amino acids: CASSLTSGSRNEQFF. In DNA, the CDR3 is TGTGCCAGCAGTTTGACTAGCGGGAGTCGGAATGAGCAGTTCTTC.

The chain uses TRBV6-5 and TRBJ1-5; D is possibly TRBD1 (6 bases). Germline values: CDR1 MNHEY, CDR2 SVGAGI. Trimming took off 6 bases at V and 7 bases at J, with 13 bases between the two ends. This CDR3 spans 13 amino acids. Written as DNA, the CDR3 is TGTGCCAGCAGCAACAGGGAGGGGCAGCCCCAGCATTTT. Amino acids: CASSNREGQPQHF.

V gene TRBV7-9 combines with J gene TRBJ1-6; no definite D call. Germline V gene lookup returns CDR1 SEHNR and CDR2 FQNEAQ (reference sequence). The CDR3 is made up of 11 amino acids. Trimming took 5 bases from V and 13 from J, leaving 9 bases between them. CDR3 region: CASSPLEPLHF. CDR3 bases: TGTGCCAGCAGCCCCCTGGAGCCCCTCCACTTT.

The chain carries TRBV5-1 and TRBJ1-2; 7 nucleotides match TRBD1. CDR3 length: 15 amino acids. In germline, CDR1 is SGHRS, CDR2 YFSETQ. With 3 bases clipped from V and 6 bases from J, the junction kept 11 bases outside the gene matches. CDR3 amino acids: CASSSSGQDYDGYTF. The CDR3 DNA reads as TGCGCCAGCAGCTCCAGCGGACAGGACTACGATGGCTACACCTTC.

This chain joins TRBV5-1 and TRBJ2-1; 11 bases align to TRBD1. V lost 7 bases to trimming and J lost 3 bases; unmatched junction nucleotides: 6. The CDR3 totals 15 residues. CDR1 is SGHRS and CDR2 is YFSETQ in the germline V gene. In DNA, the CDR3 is TGCGCCAGCGTAAACGGGACAGGGGGCTACAATGAGCAGTTCTTC. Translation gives CASVNGTGGYNEQFF.

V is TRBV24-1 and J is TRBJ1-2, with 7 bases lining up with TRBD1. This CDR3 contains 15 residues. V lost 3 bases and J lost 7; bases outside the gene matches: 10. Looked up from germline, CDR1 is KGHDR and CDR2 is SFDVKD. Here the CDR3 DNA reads TGTGCCACCAGTGATCCCGGAGACAGGGTAGGTGGCTACACCTTC. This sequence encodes CATSDPGDRVGGYTF.

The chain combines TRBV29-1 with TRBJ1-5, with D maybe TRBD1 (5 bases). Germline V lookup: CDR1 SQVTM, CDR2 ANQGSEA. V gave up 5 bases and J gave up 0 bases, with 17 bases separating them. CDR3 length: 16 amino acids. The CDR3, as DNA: TGCAGCGTTTTGGAGGGGCCGTACTATAGCAATCAGCCCCAGCATTTT. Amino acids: CSVLEGPYYSNQPQHF.

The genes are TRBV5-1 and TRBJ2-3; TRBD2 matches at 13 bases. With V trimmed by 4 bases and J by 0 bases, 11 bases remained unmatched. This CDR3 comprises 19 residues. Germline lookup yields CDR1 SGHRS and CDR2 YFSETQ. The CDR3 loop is CASSASRTSGGLSTDTQYF. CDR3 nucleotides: TGCGCCAGCAGCGCTTCCCGGACTAGCGGGGGCCTTAGCACAGATACGCAGTATTTT.